This TCR beta chain was sequenced in a study of blood T cells in healthy people across ages. Per germline, CDR1 DFQATT and CDR2 SNEGSKA (reference sequence). Trimming took 6 bases from V and 8 from J, leaving 22 bases between them. This CDR3 contains 14 residues. This clonotype was picked up one time. What it binds is not known. Study observations and caveats: The long-lived group displayed more naive CD4+ cells, plus higher diversity, than the aged donors did.

Sample-barcoded 5' priming and a J-beta primer mix drove a second PCR of about 6 to 12 cycles. CDR3-containing paired-end reads numbered at least 2.5 million in each sample. TCRdb re-called the 5' RACE reads through MiXCR, storing one row per CDR3 protein. The sample has 600,000 to 800,000 distinct CDR3 sequences, roughly 21% seen once; the top ten hold roughly 3.6%. The sequencing sample was made of blood. The J gene is TRBJ1-2, the V gene TRBV20-1, with D perhaps matching TRBD1 (6 bases). The sequence was obtained from a man aged 70 or older in good health. CDR3 in amino acids: CSAAAGASKSGYTF. The DNA of the CDR3 is TGCAGTGCAGCCGCGGGGGCTTCAAAGTCGGGCTACACCTTC.